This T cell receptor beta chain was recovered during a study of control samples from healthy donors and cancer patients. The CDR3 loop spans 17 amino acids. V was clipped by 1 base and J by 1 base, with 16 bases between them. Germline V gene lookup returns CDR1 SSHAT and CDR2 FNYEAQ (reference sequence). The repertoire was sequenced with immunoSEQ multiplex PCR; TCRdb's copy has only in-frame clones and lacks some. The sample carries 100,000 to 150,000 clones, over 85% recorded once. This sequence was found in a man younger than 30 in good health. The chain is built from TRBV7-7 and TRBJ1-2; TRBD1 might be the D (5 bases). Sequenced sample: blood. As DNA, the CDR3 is TGTGCCAGCAGCTTAGGGGGCCTTTGGGAAGATAACTATGGCTACACCTTC. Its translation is CASSLGGLWEDNYGYTF.